This is a list of T cell receptor beta chains from one sample in a study of cytomegalovirus exposure and HLA in healthy donors. The protocol was immunoSEQ multiplex PCR, while the TCRdb copy is restricted to in-frame clones and leaves out a portion. The sample records over 200,000 clones, roughly 83% being singletons. The material sequenced was PBMCs. The origin of the receptors is a woman under 40 in good health and CMV-seropositive. The CDR3 runs from the conserved cysteine through the conserved F or W. D genes are given only for firm matches. Some rows have no size entry. The others give once, few or many, or a class for an expanded clone.

j_gene: TRBJ1-1
abundance: once
v_gene: TRBV29-1
d_gene: NA
CDR3aa: CSVEEQGYAEAFF
CDR3nt: TGCAGCGTTGAAGAGCAGGGGTACGCTGAAGCTTTCTTT

j_gene: TRBJ1-2
abundance: NA
v_gene: TRBV19
d_gene: NA
CDR3aa: CASTPSPANYGYTF
CDR3nt: TGTGCCAGTACCCCTTCCCCGGCTAACTATGGCTACACCTTC

j_gene: TRBJ2-2
abundance: few
v_gene: TRBV7-9
d_gene: NA
CDR3aa: CASSSPGSLGGELFF
CDR3nt: TGTGCCAGCAGCTCCCCCGGGAGCTTGGGCGGGGAGCTGTTTTTT

j_gene: TRBJ2-5
abundance: NA
v_gene: TRBV9
d_gene: TRBD1
CDR3aa: CASSVRKGQGKETQYF
CDR3nt: TGTGCCAGCAGCGTAAGAAAGGGACAGGGGAAAGAGACCCAGTACTTC

j_gene: TRBJ2-5
abundance: NA
v_gene: TRBV10-3
d_gene: NA
CDR3aa: CARGVIVRETQYF
CDR3nt: TGTGCCAGGGGAGTAATAGTTAGAGAGACCCAGTACTTC

j_gene: TRBJ1-2
abundance: once
v_gene: TRBV20-1
d_gene: NA
CDR3aa: CSAEGHYGYTF
CDR3nt: TGCAGTGCCGAGGGACACTATGGCTACACCTTC

j_gene: TRBJ2-2
abundance: NA
v_gene: TRBV13
d_gene: TRBD1
CDR3aa: CASSGQGNTGELFF
CDR3nt: TGTGCCAGCAGCGGACAGGGAAACACCGGGGAGCTGTTTTTT

j_gene: TRBJ2-4
abundance: NA
v_gene: TRBV25-1
d_gene: NA
CDR3aa: CASSSTGDIQYF
CDR3nt: TGTGCCAGCAGCTCCACGGGTGACATTCAGTACTTC

j_gene: TRBJ2-1
abundance: few
v_gene: TRBV7-3
d_gene: NA
CDR3aa: CASSLTGNEQFF
CDR3nt: TGTGCCAGCAGCTTAACGGGGAATGAGCAGTTCTTC

j_gene: TRBJ1-2
abundance: few
v_gene: TRBV11-2
d_gene: NA
CDR3aa: CASSPGTVAGYTF
CDR3nt: TGTGCCAGCAGCCCCGGGACGGTCGCTGGCTACACCTTC

j_gene: TRBJ1-3
abundance: NA
v_gene: TRBV4-3
d_gene: TRBD1
CDR3aa: CASSQDGPTGGTNTIYF
CDR3nt: TGCGCCAGCAGCCAAGACGGCCCCACAGGGGGTACAAACACCATATATTTT

j_gene: TRBJ1-1
abundance: NA
v_gene: TRBV5-1
d_gene: NA
CDR3aa: CASSLEQANTEAFF
CDR3nt: TGCGCCAGCAGCTTAGAACAAGCGAACACTGAAGCTTTCTTT

j_gene: TRBJ2-7
abundance: once
v_gene: TRBV11-2
d_gene: TRBD1
CDR3aa: CASSLVMTGNSYEQYF
CDR3nt: TGTGCCAGCAGCTTAGTTATGACAGGGAACTCCTACGAGCAGTACTTC

j_gene: TRBJ2-7
abundance: few
v_gene: TRBV6-1
d_gene: NA
CDR3aa: CAAERSSNEQYF
CDR3nt: TGTGCCGCCGAACGGAGTTCCAACGAGCAGTACTTC

j_gene: TRBJ2-5
abundance: NA
v_gene: TRBV9
d_gene: NA
CDR3aa: CASSGFQETQYF
CDR3nt: TGTGCCAGCAGCGGATTTCAAGAGACCCAGTACTTC

j_gene: TRBJ1-1
abundance: NA
v_gene: TRBV7-3
d_gene: TRBD1
CDR3aa: CASSPTGATEAFF
CDR3nt: TGTGCCAGCAGCCCGACAGGGGCCACTGAAGCTTTCTTT

j_gene: TRBJ2-7
abundance: NA
v_gene: TRBV19
d_gene: TRBD2
CDR3aa: CASSLQAAGGYEQYF
CDR3nt: TGTGCCAGTAGTCTTCAGGCGGCGGGAGGATACGAGCAGTACTTC